This T cell receptor beta chain was sequenced in a study of blood T cell repertoires in COVID-19 (dated by TCRdb to the early 2020s). For the study in its entirety: Samples from collaborators originated in the United States, Italy and Spain and spanned both the acute and convalescent phases of COVID-19. The material from the prospective study consisted of cDNA or gDNA derived from T cells, B-cell-depleted T cells, or PBMCs. Subjects who had been exposed to COVID-19, were actively infected with it, or had recovered from it provided the deeply sampled blood TCRbeta repertoires that made up the dataset. The repertoires were released in a freely available public database intended as a resource for research on the immune response to SARS-CoV-2. Samples were obtained from the ongoing ImmuneRACE study (first 160 participants) and from 1,254 subjects provided by 6 global collaborators. Sample metadata almost always included a de-identified subject ID, COVID-19 status, age in years and sex. HLA class I and class II types, where available, came from metadata supplied by the sample provider rather than from assay-based typing. General findings and caveats noted by the study authors: Clinical and demographic metadata were provided uncurated, with the amount varying by source and participant.

The collaborating institutions used their own protocols to collect whole blood in K2EDTA tubes. For TCRbeta analysis, collaborators shipped samples as frozen whole blood, isolated PBMCs, or DNA extracted from either of those sample types. This clone was seen a single time. This clone's antigen is unknown. Per-nucleotide qualities are absent, and no much larger clonotype sits a single base away. The immunoSEQ Assay, a bias-controlled multiplex PCR, was used to amplify TCRbeta CDR3 regions from genomic DNA. From the authors' description of their analysis: Nucleated cell counts per sample were estimated from amplification of reference gene primers within the assay. Sequence reads were collapsed and filtered to measure the absolute abundance of every unique TCRbeta CDR3 rearrangement. Productive Simpson clonality was computed per sample as the square root of Simpson's diversity index over productive rearrangements. TCRdb retrieved this table from immuneACCESS and kept in-frame rearrangements only. Not all clones are present; in checked studies, unresolved V genes account for under half, and no reason is known for the remainder. V, J and clone size are those of that table, while D and trimming were read from the DNA. This sample gives 200,000 to 300,000 clones in total; more than 75% of them show up just once. In total, the top ten clones hold 2% to 3% of the sample.

Clipping removes 0 bases from V and 4 bases from J, with 11 as the unmatched junction base count. From its cysteine to its phenylalanine, the CDR3 spans 17 amino acids. Left in the record is the CDR3 DNA by itself, 51 bases read in frame from the first base. In the germline V gene, CDR1 corresponds to LGHNA and CDR2 to YNFKEQ. The clonotype originates from a woman aged 45-65 years with acute or convalescent COVID-19. The chain couples TRBV4-2 to TRBJ1-2; TRBD1 lines up with 7 middle nucleotides. Sequencing was done on a sample of peripheral blood. The CDR3 here reads CASSQDEADRPLYGYTF. The DNA sequence is TGTGCCAGCAGCCAAGATGAGGCGGACAGGCCCCTCTATGGCTACACCTTC.